This TCR beta chain was observed in a study of blood T cell repertoires in COVID-19. This CDR3 is 18 amino acids long. Germline CDR1 reads SGHRS; CDR2 reads YFSETQ. V shed 2 bases and J 4 bases; nucleotides not matched to a gene: 12. Data came from immunoSEQ multiplex PCR; TCRdb stores just in-frame clones and leaves some out. The table records some 42,000 clones, approximately 91% of them present only once. Sample: peripheral blood. This clonotype was obtained from a human donor in a cohort sampled during active COVID-19. V is TRBV5-1 and J is TRBJ1-2; 12 bases map to TRBD1. CDR3 DNA: TGCGCCAGCAGCTTAAGCCACCGGGACAGGGGGCAATTCTATGGCTACACCTTC. Translated, it gives CASSLSHRDRGQFYGYTF. The full variable domain, completed using reference TRBV5-1 and TRBJ1-2, is KAGVTQTPRYLIKTRGQQVTLSCSPISGHRSVSWYQQTPGQGLQFLFEYFSETQRNKGNFPGRFSGRQFSNSRSEMNVSTLELGDSALYLCASSLSHRDRGQFYGYTFGSGTRLTVV.